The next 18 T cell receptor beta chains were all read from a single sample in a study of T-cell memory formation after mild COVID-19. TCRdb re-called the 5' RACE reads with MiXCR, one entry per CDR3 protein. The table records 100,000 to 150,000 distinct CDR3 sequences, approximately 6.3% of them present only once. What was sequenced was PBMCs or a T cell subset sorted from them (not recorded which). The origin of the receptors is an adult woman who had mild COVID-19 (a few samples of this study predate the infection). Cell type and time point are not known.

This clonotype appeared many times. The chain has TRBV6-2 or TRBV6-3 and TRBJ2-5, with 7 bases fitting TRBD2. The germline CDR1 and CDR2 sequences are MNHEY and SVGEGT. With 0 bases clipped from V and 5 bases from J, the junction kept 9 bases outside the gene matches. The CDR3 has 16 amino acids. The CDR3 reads CASSYSPSGTYETQYF. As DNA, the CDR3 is TGTGCCAGCAGTTACTCGCCTAGCGGAACCTACGAGACCCAGTACTTC.

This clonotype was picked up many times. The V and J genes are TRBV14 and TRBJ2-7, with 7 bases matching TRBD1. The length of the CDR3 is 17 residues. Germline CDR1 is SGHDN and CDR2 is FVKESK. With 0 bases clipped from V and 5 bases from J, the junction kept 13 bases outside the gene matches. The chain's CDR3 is CASSQDHRGWVPDEQYF. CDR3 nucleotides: TGTGCCAGCAGCCAAGATCACAGGGGCTGGGTTCCGGACGAGCAGTACTTC.

DNA of the CDR3: TGTGCCAGTAGTGGAGGTGGAGGTTCACCCCTCCACTTT. It translates to CASSGGGGSPLHF. This chain joins TRBV19 and TRBJ1-6; unclear D gene. This CDR3 is 13 amino acids long. Germline CDR1 is LNHDA and CDR2 is SQIVND (reference sequence). The V end was cut by 5 bases, the J end by 9 bases, with 11 bases between.

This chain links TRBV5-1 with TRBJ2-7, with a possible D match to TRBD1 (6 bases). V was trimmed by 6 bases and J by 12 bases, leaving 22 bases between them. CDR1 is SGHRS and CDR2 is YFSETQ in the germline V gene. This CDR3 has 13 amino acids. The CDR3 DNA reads TGCGCCAGCACGAACGGCGATACAGGGCCCCTGTACTTC. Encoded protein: CASTNGDTGPLYF.

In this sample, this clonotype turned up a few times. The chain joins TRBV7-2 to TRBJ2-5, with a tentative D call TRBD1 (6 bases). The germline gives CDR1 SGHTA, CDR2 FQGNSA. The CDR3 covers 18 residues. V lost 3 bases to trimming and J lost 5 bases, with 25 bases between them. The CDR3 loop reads CASSLAGLLDRIRETQYF. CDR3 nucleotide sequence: TGTGCCAGCAGCTTGGCTGGCCTTTTGGACAGAATCAGGGAGACCCAGTACTTC.

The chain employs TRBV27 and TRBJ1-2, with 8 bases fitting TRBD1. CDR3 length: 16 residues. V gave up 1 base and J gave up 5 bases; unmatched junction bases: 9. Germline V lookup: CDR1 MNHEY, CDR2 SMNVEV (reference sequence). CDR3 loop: CASSLYPTGVGYGYTF. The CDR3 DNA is TGTGCCAGCAGTTTATACCCGACAGGGGTTGGGTATGGCTACACCTTC.

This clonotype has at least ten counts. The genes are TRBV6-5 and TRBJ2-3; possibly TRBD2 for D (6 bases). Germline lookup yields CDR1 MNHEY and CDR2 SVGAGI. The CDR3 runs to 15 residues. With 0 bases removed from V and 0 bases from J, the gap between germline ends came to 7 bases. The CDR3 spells CASSYSRGSTDTQYF. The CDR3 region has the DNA TGTGCCAGCAGTTACTCACGGGGGAGCACAGATACGCAGTATTTT.

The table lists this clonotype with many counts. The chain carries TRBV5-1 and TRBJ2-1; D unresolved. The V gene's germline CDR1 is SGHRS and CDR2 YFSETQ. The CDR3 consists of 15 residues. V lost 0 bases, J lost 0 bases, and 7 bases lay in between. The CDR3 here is CASSLAEPSYNEQFF. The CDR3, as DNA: TGCGCCAGCAGCTTGGCCGAGCCCTCCTACAATGAGCAGTTCTTC.

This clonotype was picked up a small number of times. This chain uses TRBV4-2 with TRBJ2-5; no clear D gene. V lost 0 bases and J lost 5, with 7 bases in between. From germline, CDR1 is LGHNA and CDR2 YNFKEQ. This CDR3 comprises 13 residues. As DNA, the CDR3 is TGTGCCAGCAGCCAAGATCCGAGGGAGACCCAGTACTTC. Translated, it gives CASSQDPRETQYF.

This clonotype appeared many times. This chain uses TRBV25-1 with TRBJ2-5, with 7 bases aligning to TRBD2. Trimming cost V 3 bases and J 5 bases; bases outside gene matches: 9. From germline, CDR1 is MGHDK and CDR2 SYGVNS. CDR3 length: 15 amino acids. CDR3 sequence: CASSDTNPGGETQYF. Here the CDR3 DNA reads TGTGCCAGCAGTGACACAAACCCCGGGGGGGAGACCCAGTACTTC.

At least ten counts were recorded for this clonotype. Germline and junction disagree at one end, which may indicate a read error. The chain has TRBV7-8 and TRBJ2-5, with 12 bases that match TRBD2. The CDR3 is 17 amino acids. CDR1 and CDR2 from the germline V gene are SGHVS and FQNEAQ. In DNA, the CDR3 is TGTGCCAGCACCTTACGACTAGCGGGAGTTCTAGGGGAGACCCAGTACTTC. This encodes CASTLRLAGVLGETQYF. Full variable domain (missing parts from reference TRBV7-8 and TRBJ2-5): GAGVSQSPRYKVAKRGQDVALRCDPISGHVSLFWYQQALGQGPEFLTYFQNEAQLDKSGLPSDRFFAERPEGSVSTLKIQRTQQEDSAVYLCASTLRLAGVLGETQYFGPGTRLLVL.

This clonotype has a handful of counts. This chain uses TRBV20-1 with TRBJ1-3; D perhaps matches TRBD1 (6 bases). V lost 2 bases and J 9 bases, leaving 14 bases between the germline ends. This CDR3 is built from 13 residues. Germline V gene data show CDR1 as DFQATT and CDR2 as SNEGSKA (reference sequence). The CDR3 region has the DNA TGCAGTGCTAGAACAGGGACCGGGGTCACCATATATTTT. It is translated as CSARTGTGVTIYF.

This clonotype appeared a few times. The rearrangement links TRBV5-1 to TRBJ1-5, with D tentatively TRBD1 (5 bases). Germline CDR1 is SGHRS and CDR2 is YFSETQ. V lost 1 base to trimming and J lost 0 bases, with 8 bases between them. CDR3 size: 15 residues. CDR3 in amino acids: CASSLRGGSNQPQHF. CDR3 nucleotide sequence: TGCGCCAGCAGCTTGAGGGGCGGTAGCAATCAGCCCCAGCATTTT.

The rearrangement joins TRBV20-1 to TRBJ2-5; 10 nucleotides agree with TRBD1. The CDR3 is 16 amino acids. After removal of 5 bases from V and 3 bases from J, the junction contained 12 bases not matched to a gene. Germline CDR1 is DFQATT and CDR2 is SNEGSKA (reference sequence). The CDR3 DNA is TGCAGTGCTCCCTGGACAGGGGGATTCCCAAAAGAGACCCAGTACTTC. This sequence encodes CSAPWTGGFPKETQYF.

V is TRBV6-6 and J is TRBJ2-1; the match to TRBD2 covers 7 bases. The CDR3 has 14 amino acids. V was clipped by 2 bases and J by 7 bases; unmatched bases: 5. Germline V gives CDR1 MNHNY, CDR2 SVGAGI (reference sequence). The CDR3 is CASSYGGGPNEQFF. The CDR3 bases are TGTGCCAGCAGTTACGGGGGAGGGCCGAATGAGCAGTTCTTC.

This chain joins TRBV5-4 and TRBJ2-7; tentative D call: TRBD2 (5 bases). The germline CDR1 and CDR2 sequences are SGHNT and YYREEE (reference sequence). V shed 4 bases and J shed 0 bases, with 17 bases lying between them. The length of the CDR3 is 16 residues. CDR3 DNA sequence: TGTGCCAGCAGCCGAGGGATTACAGAAAGCTCCTACGAGCAGTACTTC. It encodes CASSRGITESSYEQYF.

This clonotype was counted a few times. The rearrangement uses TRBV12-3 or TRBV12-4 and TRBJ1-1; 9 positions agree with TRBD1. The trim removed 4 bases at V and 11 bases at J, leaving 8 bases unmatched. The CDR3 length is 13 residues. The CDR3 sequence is CASSSRDRVDAFF. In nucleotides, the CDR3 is TGTGCCAGCAGTTCCCGGGACAGGGTAGACGCTTTCTTT.

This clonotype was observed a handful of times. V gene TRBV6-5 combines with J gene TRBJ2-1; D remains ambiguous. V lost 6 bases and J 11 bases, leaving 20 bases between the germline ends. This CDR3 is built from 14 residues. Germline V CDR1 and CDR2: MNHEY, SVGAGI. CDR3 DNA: TGTGCCAGCAGCCGTCCGGACCTGGGTGGGAAGCAGTTCTTC. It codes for CASSRPDLGGKQFF.